What follows are 12 T cell receptor beta chains derived from one specimen sequenced in a study of T-cell reconstitution after alpha-beta-depleted transplantation in children. Unique molecular identifiers were incorporated into the prepared TCRbeta library. TCRdb analysed the PCR reads with MiXCR anew, one entry per CDR3 protein. The repertoire includes around 530,000 distinct CDR3 sequences, approximately 29% of them detected once, and under 3% sits in the top ten. The material sequenced was PBMCs from the stem cell graft donor, taken from the stem cell graft. The receptors shown here come from a human donor who donated a stem cell graft to a child with aplastic anemia.

This chain links TRBV18 with TRBJ1-1; D not certain. This CDR3 has 14 residues. Between the trimmed V and J ends, which lost 1 base and 11 bases, there was a span of 17 bases. Per germline, CDR1 KGHSH and CDR2 LQKENI. The CDR3 nucleotides read TGTGCCAGCTCACCACTCGAGGGCTTGAATTGGGCTTTCTTT. Encoded protein: CASSPLEGLNWAFF.

This chain joins TRBV7-2 and TRBJ2-5; 7 bases match TRBD1. The CDR3 contains 13 residues. The J segment lost 3 bases and the V segment lost 8 bases, leaving 6 bases of the junction unmatched. The germline CDR1 and CDR2 sequences are SGHTA and FQGNSA. The CDR3 loop is CASAWDRKETQYF. DNA of the CDR3: TGTGCCAGCGCTTGGGACAGAAAAGAGACCCAGTACTTC. The full variable domain, completed using reference TRBV7-2 and TRBJ2-5, is GAGVSQSPSNKVTEKGKDVELRCDPISGHTALYWYRQSLGQGLEFLIYFQGNSAPDKSGLPSDRFSAERTGGSVSTLTIQRTQQEDSAVYLCASAWDRKETQYFGPGTRLLVL.

Only a few counts were recorded for this clonotype. This sequence joins TRBV5-1 and TRBJ1-1; 7 bases align to TRBD1. Unmatched junction bases numbered 14, after V lost 0 bases and J lost 0 bases. Germline values: CDR1 SGHRS, CDR2 YFSETQ. The CDR3 spans 19 residues. The CDR3 loop is CASSLVLVGGADMNTEAFF. CDR3 nucleotides: TGCGCCAGCAGCTTGGTGCTAGTAGGGGGCGCGGATATGAACACTGAAGCTTTCTTT.

This clonotype has a handful of counts. The chain is built from TRBV10-1 and TRBJ2-2, with a possible D match to TRBD1 (6 bases). The CDR3 consists of 19 residues. Germline CDR1 is WNHNN and CDR2 is SYGVQD (reference sequence). Trimming stripped 0 bases from V and 5 bases from J, with 22 bases between. The CDR3 sequence: CASSESAGAITRNTGELFF. The CDR3 DNA reads as TGCGCCAGCAGTGAGTCGGCAGGGGCGATAACAAGGAATACCGGGGAGCTGTTTTTT.

The rearrangement joins TRBV5-6 to TRBJ1-1, with D tentatively TRBD1 (5 bases). Per germline, CDR1 SGHDT and CDR2 YYEEEE. Between the trimmed V and J ends, which lost 2 bases and 6 bases, there was a span of 14 bases. CDR3 length: 14 amino acids. The CDR3 loop reads CASSFRGIGAEAFF. The CDR3 coding sequence is TGTGCCAGCAGCTTCCGGGGGATTGGTGCTGAAGCTTTCTTT.

V and J are TRBV15 and TRBJ1-5, with 7 nucleotides matching TRBD1. V was pared by 3 bases and J by 2 bases, with 10 bases of the junction left unmatched. CDR3 size: 17 residues. Germline CDR1 reads LNHNV; CDR2 reads YYDKDF (reference sequence). DNA of the CDR3: TGTGCCACCAGCAGCTATACAGGGGAAGGAGGCAATCAGCCCCAGCATTTT. Encoded protein: CATSSYTGEGGNQPQHF.

The chain joins TRBV27 to TRBJ2-5, with 12 bases lining up with TRBD2. Germline V CDR1 and CDR2: MNHEY, SMNVEV (reference sequence). J was trimmed by 2 bases and V by 4 bases; bases with no gene match: 2. This CDR3 region has 15 residues. CDR3 residues: CASSYGLAGQETQYF. The CDR3 nucleotides read TGTGCCAGCAGTTACGGACTAGCGGGACAAGAGACCCAGTACTTC.

This clonotype was observed a few times. The chain couples TRBV7-8 to TRBJ2-7; TRBD2 matches at 9 bases. The CDR3 contains 18 residues. V was pared by 5 bases and J by 4 bases, with 18 bases of the junction left unmatched. Germline CDR1 and CDR2: SGHVS and FQNEAQ. The CDR3 reads CASSPSRSGRKGGYEQYF. The CDR3 nucleotides read TGTGCCAGCAGCCCCTCTAGGAGCGGGAGGAAAGGGGGGTACGAGCAGTACTTC.

This clonotype was recorded a few times. The chain recombines TRBV15 with TRBJ2-1; D gene unclear. V gave up 0 bases and J gave up 2 bases, with 8 bases separating them. CDR3 size: 15 residues. Germline-derived CDR1 and CDR2 are LNHNV and YYDKDF (reference sequence). The CDR3 sequence: CATSREGKAYNEQFF. CDR3 DNA sequence: TGTGCCACCAGCAGAGAGGGTAAGGCCTACAATGAGCAGTTCTTC.

The gene calls are TRBV10-1 and TRBJ2-3; 10 bases match TRBD2. The junction had 7 bases not matched to a gene; V was cut back by 0 bases and J by 4 bases. The CDR3 has 17 amino acids. The V gene's germline CDR1 is WNHNN and CDR2 SYGVQD (reference sequence). The CDR3 DNA reads as TGCGCCAGCAGTGAGTCGGGCCTAGCGGGAGTATCAGATACGCAGTATTTT. It encodes CASSESGLAGVSDTQYF.

The rearrangement uses TRBV11-2 and TRBJ1-1; 7 nucleotides agree with TRBD1. Germline assignment: CDR1 SGHAT and CDR2 FQNNGV. The CDR3 sequence is 15 residues long. The V gene end was trimmed by 1 base and the J gene end by 4 bases; junction bases not matched to a gene: 6. CDR3 DNA sequence: TGTGCCAGCAGCTTAGCTCCAGGGGGGGCCACTGAAGCTTTCTTT. Protein: CASSLAPGGATEAFF.

The chain employs TRBV6-1 and TRBJ2-3, with 7 positions matching TRBD2. Germline values: CDR1 MNHNS, CDR2 SASEGT. The trim removed 2 bases at V and 2 bases at J, leaving 4 bases unmatched. The CDR3 sequence is 15 residues long. The CDR3 nucleotides read TGTGCCAGCAGTGAACTAGCGGCAACCACAGATACGCAGTATTTT. The encoded protein is CASSELAATTDTQYF.